This TCR beta chain derives from a study of CD8+CD57+ T cells in acquired aplastic anemia. Across the study: Sorted CD4+ and CD8+ cell DNA averaged roughly 3.2 ug.

Researchers used genomic DNA as the template to profile TCR beta VDJ and CDR3. TCRdb re-derived calls from the reads in MiXCR, one entry per CDR3 protein. The repertoire includes tens of thousands of distinct CDR3 sequences, approximately 50% of them detected once, and approximately 8.3% sits in the top ten. Turning to this clonotype: Its antigen is not known.

General study findings and limits: Statistical testing detected no significant gap in CD8+ Simpson's diversity between patients and controls.

The CDR3 has 14 amino acids. The V gene's germline CDR1 is LNHDA and CDR2 SQIVND (reference sequence). The V end was cut by 2 bases, the J end by 4 bases, with 11 bases between. The source of this sequence is a human donor in good health, serving as a control. Specimen: sorted CD4+, CD8+, or CD8+CD57+ T cells (not recorded which) from PBMCs. The chain carries TRBV19 and TRBJ1-1; no clear D gene. The CDR3 coding sequence is TGTGCCAGTAGTATATCCGAGGGCTCCACTGAAGCTTTCTTT. It codes for CASSISEGSTEAFF.